This T cell receptor (beta chain) is drawn from a study of cytomegalovirus exposure and HLA in healthy donors. This CDR3 spans 15 amino acids. Germline lookup yields CDR1 SGHDT and CDR2 YYEEEE. V shed 4 bases and J shed 1 base, with 13 bases lying between them. With regard to this clone: As yet, its antigen is unknown.

General observations from the study: Most TCRs appeared rarely, but some public TCRs recurred in many donors.

Primers included in the PCR were 60 Vbeta and 13 Jbeta primers. Assay: immunoSEQ multiplex PCR; the TCRdb copy retains only in-frame clones and omits some. The profile shows around 130,000 clones, roughly 80% of them singletons. The rearrangement links TRBV5-6 to TRBJ2-3, with D possibly matching TRBD2 (5 bases). Sequences were obtained from PBMCs. The receptor was derived from a male donor in good health and CMV-seropositive. The CDR3 coding sequence is TGTGCCAGCAGCCCCAGCGGATTTCGCACAGATACGCAGTATTTT. Translated: CASSPSGFRTDTQYF.